These T cell receptor beta chains were read from a single sample in a study of blood T cell repertoires in COVID-19. The protocol was immunoSEQ multiplex PCR, while the TCRdb copy is restricted to in-frame clones and leaves out a portion. Seen here are over 120,000 clones, roughly 83% observed once, and the top ten hold about 3%. Sample: peripheral blood. These receptors came from a woman aged 80 or over with acute or convalescent COVID-19. Both conserved end residues are part of each CDR3. D genes are given only for firm matches. The size entry is marked missing in some rows and otherwise reads once, few, many or a size class.

TRBJ1-1 NA NA TRBV5-5 CASSLAETYTEAFF TGTGCCAGCAGCTTGGCCGAAACTTACACTGAAGCTTTCTTT
TRBJ2-1 TRBD1 NA TRBV5-5 CASSLRTGGTYNEQFF TGTGCCAGCAGCTTACGGACAGGGGGAACCTACAATGAGCAGTTCTTC
TRBJ1-2 NA NA TRBV30 CAWSEGTGGYGYTF TGTGCCTGGAGTGAGGGCACGGGGGGCTATGGCTACACCTTC
TRBJ1-1 TRBD1 NA TRBV5-1 CASSSRTGEWDTEAFF TGCGCCAGCAGCTCCCGGACAGGGGAATGGGACACTGAAGCTTTCTTT
TRBJ1-1 NA NA TRBV7-2 CASSVRGGSTEAFF TGTGCCAGCAGCGTCCGGGGGGGGAGCACTGAAGCTTTCTTT
TRBJ1-1 NA once TRBV27 CASSNRVGEAFF TGTGCCAGCTCGAACAGGGTCGGTGAAGCTTTCTTT
TRBJ1-1 NA NA TRBV6-2/TRBV6-3 CASSRQGNTEAFF TGTGCCAGCAGCCGGCAGGGGAACACTGAAGCTTTCTTT
TRBJ1-3 TRBD1 NA TRBV2 CASSEIGTGGGGNTIYF TGTGCCAGCAGTGAAATTGGGACAGGGGGAGGCGGAAACACCATATATTTT
TRBJ1-1 NA NA TRBV4-1 CASSQDKFRGTEAFF TGCGCCAGCAGCCAAGACAAGTTCCGAGGGACTGAAGCTTTCTTT
TRBJ1-2 NA NA TRBV5-5 CASSLVAGPPGDGYTF TGTGCCAGCAGCTTGGTTGCGGGGCCCCCTGGGGATGGCTACACCTTC
TRBJ1-1 TRBD1 NA TRBV5-1 CASSFGWTGGPNTEAFF TGCGCCAGCAGCTTTGGCTGGACAGGGGGCCCGAACACTGAAGCTTTCTTT
TRBJ1-3 NA NA TRBV15 CATSRDRVGQGTGNTIYF TGTGCCACCAGCAGAGATCGTGTGGGGCAGGGAACTGGAAACACCATATATTTT
TRBJ2-7 TRBD1 NA TRBV7-9 CASSSLRPSRDRGYGEQYF TGTGCCAGCAGCTCACTCAGGCCCTCTCGGGACAGGGGATACGGCGAGCAGTACTTC
TRBJ1-1 NA once TRBV29-1 CSVADSLNTEAFF TGCAGCGTTGCAGACAGTCTGAACACTGAAGCTTTCTTT
TRBJ2-1 NA NA TRBV7-9 CASSQQGTTGDGQFF TGTGCCAGCAGTCAACAAGGAACAACGGGTGATGGGCAGTTCTTC
TRBJ1-1 NA few TRBV12-3/TRBV12-4 CASVRGENTEAFF TGTGCCAGCGTACGGGGGGAGAACACTGAAGCTTTCTTT